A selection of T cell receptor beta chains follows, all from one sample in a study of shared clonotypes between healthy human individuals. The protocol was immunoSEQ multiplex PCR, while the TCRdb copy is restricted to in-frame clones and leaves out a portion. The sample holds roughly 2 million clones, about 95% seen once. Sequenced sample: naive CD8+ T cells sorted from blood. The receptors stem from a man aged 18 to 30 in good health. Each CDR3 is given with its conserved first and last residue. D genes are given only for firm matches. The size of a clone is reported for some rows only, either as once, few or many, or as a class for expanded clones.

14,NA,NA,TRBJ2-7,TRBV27,CASSPSGGLYEQYF,TGTGCCAGCAGCCCCTCGGGGGGCCTCTACGAGCAGTACTTC
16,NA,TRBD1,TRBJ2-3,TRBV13,CASSYRTDRAPITQYF,TGTGCCAGCAGCTATAGGACGGACAGGGCCCCCATTACGCAGTATTTT
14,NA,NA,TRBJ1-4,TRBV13,CASSLLTGEEKLFF,TGTGCCAGCAGCTTATTGACAGGTGAAGAAAAACTGTTTTTT
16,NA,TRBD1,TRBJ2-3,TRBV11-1,CASSLAGQGGTDTQYF,TGTGCCAGCAGCTTAGCGGGACAGGGCGGCACAGATACGCAGTATTTT
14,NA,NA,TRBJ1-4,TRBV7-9,CASRGGGANEKLFF,TGTGCCAGCAGGGGGGGCGGTGCTAATGAAAAACTGTTTTTT
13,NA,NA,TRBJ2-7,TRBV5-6,CASSSFDEYEQYF,TGTGCCAGCAGCTCCTTTGACGAGTACGAGCAGTACTTC
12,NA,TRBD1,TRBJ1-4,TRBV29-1,CSVGTGDEKLFF,TGCAGCGTTGGGACAGGGGATGAAAAACTGTTTTTT
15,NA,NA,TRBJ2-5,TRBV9,CASSVGGGASETQYF,TGTGCCAGCAGCGTAGGAGGGGGGGCTTCGGAGACCCAGTACTTC
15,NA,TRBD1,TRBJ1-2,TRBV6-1,CASSLGQAPNYGYTF,TGTGCCAGCAGTCTCGGACAGGCCCCTAACTATGGCTACACCTTC
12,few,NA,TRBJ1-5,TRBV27,CASRQGNQPQHF,TGTGCCAGCAGGCAGGGGAATCAGCCCCAGCATTTT
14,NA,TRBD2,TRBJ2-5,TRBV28,CASIPAGLEETQYF,TGTGCCAGCATTCCCGCGGGACTAGAAGAGACCCAGTACTTC
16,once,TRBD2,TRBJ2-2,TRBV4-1,CASSQGLAGYTGELFF,TGCGCCAGCAGCCAGGGACTAGCGGGATACACCGGGGAGCTGTTTTTT
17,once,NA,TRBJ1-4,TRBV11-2,CASSLAPRPDSNEKLFF,TGTGCCAGCAGCTTAGCCCCGCGGCCCGACTCCAATGAAAAACTGTTTTTT
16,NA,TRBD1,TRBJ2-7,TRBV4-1,CASSQGEGTGFHEQYF,TGCGCCAGCAGCCAAGGGGAAGGGACAGGGTTCCACGAGCAGTACTTC
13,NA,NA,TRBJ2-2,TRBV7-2,CASSFGFTGELFF,TGTGCCAGCAGCTTCGGGTTCACCGGGGAGCTGTTTTTT
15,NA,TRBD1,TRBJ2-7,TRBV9,CASSVTPGGSYEQYF,TGTGCCAGCAGCGTGACCCCAGGGGGTTCCTACGAGCAGTACTTC
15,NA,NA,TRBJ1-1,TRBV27,CASSLSPQVYTEAFF,TGTGCCAGCAGTTTATCCCCCCAGGTATACACTGAAGCTTTCTTT
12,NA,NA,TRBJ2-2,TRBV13,CASSSALGELFF,TGTGCCAGCAGCTCCGCTTTGGGGGAGCTGTTTTTT
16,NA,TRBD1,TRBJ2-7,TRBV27,CASSWGPGQGLSEQYF,TGTGCCAGCAGTTGGGGGCCGGGACAGGGACTCTCCGAGCAGTACTTC
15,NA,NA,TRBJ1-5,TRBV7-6,CASSSTLGRDQPQHF,TGTGCCAGCAGCTCGACATTGGGTCGGGATCAGCCCCAGCATTTT
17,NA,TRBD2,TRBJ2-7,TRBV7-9,CASSSRTSGNPSYEQYF,TGTGCCAGCAGCTCCAGGACTAGCGGGAACCCCTCCTACGAGCAGTACTTC
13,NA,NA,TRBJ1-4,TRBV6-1,CASPGPGGEKLFF,TGTGCCTCACCGGGCCCTGGCGGTGAAAAACTGTTTTTT
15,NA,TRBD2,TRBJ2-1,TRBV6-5,CASSYSQRGNNEQFF,TGTGCCAGCAGTTACTCTCAGCGGGGGAACAATGAGCAGTTCTTC
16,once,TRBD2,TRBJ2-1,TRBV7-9,CASSLPRGGFGDEQFF,TGTGCCAGCAGCTTACCCCGGGGGGGCTTTGGGGATGAGCAGTTCTTC
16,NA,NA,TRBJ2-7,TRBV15,CATSRTGTPEDGEQYF,TGTGCCACCAGCCGAACCGGGACCCCCGAGGATGGCGAGCAGTACTTC
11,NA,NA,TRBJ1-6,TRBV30,CAWETDSPLHF,TGTGCCTGGGAAACGGATTCACCCCTCCACTTT
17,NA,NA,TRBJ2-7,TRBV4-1,CASSQSPQGGYSYEQYF,TGCGCCAGCAGCCAATCACCCCAGGGGGGGTATTCCTACGAGCAGTACTTC
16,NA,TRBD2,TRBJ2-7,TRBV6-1,CASSEGWTSGTYEQYF,TGTGCCAGCAGTGAAGGGTGGACTAGCGGGACCTACGAGCAGTACTTC
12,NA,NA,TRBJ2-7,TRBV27,CASSPLGWEQYF,TGTGCCAGCAGTCCTCTTGGGTGGGAGCAGTACTTC
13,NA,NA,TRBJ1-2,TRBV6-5,CASSYGGLSGYTF,TGTGCCAGCAGTTACGGGGGCCTATCCGGCTACACCTTC
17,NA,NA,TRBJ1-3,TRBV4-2,CASSQEASGSEGNTIYF,TGTGCCAGCAGCCAAGAGGCCTCAGGGAGTGAAGGAAACACCATATATTTT
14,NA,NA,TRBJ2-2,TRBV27,CASQEGRGTGELFF,TGTGCCAGCCAGGAAGGCCGAGGCACCGGGGAGCTGTTTTTT
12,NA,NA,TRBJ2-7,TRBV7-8,CASSQGSYEQYF,TGTGCCAGCAGCCAGGGGAGCTACGAGCAGTACTTC
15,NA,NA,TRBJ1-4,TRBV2,CASSPLMGSSEKLFF,TGTGCCAGCAGTCCCTTAATGGGATCAAGTGAAAAACTGTTTTTT
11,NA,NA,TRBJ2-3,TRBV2,CASPGTDTQYF,TGTGCCAGCCCGGGGACAGATACGCAGTATTTT
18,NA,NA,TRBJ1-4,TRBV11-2,CASSLEPDYREVSEKLFF,TGTGCCAGCAGCTTAGAACCCGACTACAGGGAGGTGTCTGAAAAACTGTTTTTT
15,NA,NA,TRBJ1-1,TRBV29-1,CSVEDPRGLNTEAFF,TGCAGCGTTGAAGATCCCCGGGGATTGAACACTGAAGCTTTCTTT
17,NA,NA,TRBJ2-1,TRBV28,CASSLSPVGVAYNEQFF,TGTGCCAGCAGTTTAAGCCCTGTGGGGGTAGCCTACAATGAGCAGTTCTTC